This T cell receptor beta chain is from a study of CD8 T cells in ankylosing spondylitis. TCRdb reanalysed the 5' RACE reads using MiXCR and keeps one entry per CDR3 protein. Of 200,000 to 250,000 distinct CDR3 sequences detected, about 10% appear once; the ten largest clones hold about a fifth. About this clonotype: What it recognizes is unknown. A much larger clonotype is one base distant, so this may be a read error.

General study points: The study looked at matched synovial fluid samples from ankylosing spondylitis patients. Disease-linked clones were reported to be significantly enriched there.

CDR3 length equals 16 residues. This rearrangement joins TRBV12-3 or TRBV12-4 to TRBJ2-7, with D perhaps TRBD2 (5 bases). Material: blood, either unsorted or a sorted T cell fraction (not recorded which). The TCR was taken from a male donor with ankylosing spondylitis or in good health (not recorded which). CDR3 sequence: CASSPHTGNHSNEQYF. CDR3 DNA: TGTGCCAGCAGTCCTCATACCGGGAACCACTCCAACGAGCAGTACTTC.